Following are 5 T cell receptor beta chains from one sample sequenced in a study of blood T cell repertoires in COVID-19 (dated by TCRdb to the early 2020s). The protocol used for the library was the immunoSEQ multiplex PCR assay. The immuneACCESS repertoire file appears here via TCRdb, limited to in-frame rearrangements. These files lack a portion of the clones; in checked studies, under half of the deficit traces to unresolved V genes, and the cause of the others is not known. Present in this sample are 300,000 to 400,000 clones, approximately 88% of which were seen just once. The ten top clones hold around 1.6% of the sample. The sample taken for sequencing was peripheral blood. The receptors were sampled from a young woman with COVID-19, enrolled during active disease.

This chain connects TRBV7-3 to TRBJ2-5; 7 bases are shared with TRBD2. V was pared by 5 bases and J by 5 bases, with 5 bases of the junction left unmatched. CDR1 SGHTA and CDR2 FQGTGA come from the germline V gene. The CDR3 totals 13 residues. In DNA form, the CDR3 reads TGTGCCAGCAGCCCCCGGGGAGGGGAGACCCAGTACTTC. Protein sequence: CASSPRGGETQYF.

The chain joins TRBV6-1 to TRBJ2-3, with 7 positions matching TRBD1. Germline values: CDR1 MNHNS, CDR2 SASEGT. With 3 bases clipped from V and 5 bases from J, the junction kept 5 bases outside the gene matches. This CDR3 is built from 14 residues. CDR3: CASSDPGQLDTQYF. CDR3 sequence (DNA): TGTGCCAGCAGTGATCCGGGACAGTTAGATACGCAGTATTTT.

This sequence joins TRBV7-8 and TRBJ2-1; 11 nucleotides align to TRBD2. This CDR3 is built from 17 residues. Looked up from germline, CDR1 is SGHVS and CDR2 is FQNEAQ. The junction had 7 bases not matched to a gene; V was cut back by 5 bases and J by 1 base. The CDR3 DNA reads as TGTGCCAGCAGCGCCCGACTAGCGGGGATTTCCTACAATGAGCAGTTCTTC. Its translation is CASSARLAGISYNEQFF.

CDR3 in DNA: TGTGCCAGCAGTGAAACTAAGGAGCAGTACTTC. This sequence encodes CASSETKEQYF. The rearrangement joins TRBV2 to TRBJ2-7; no reliable D call. Deletions cut 2 bases from V and 7 bases from J, with 6 bases between. The germline CDR1 and CDR2 sequences are SNHLY and FYNNEI. The CDR3 spans 11 residues.

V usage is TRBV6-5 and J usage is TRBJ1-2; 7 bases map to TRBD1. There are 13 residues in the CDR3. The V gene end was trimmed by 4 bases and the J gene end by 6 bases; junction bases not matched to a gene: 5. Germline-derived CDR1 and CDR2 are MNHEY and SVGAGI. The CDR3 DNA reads TGTGCCAGCAGTTCCACAGGGGCGGATGGCTACACCTTC. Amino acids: CASSSTGADGYTF.